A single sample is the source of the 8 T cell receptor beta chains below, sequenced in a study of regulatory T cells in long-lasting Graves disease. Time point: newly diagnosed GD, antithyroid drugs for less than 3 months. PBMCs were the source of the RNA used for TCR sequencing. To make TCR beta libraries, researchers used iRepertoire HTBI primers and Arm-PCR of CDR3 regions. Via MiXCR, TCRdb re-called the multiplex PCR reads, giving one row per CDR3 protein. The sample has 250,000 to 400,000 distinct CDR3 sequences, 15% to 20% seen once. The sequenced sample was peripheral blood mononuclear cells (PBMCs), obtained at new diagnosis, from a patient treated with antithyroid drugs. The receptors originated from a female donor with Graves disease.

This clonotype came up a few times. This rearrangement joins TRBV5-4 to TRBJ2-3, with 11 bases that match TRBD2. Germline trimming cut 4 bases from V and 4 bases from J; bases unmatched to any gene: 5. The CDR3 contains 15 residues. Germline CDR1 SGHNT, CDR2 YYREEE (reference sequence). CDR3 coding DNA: TGTGCCAGCAGCCGCCCGGGACTAGCGGCAGATACGCAGTATTTT. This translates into CASSRPGLAADTQYF.

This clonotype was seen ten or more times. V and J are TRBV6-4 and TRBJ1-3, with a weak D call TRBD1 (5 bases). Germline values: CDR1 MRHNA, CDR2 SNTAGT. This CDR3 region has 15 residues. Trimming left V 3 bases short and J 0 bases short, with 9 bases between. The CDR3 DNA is TGTGCCAGCAGTGAAGGGGATTACTCTGGAAACACCATATATTTT. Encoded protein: CASSEGDYSGNTIYF.

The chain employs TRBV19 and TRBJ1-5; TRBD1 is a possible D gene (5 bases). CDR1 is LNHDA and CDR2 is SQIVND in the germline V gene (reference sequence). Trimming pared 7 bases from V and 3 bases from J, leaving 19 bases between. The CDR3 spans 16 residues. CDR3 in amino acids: CASTTSLGGVNQPQHF. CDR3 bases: TGTGCCAGTACCACCTCCCTGGGAGGGGTCAATCAGCCCCAGCATTTT.

CDR3 sequence reads: CASSQDWQQDGAGEHEQFF. CDR3 coding DNA: TGTGCCAGCAGCCAAGATTGGCAGCAGGATGGAGCGGGAGAACATGAGCAGTTCTTC. The chain combines TRBV3-1 with TRBJ2-1, with 8 bases matching TRBD2. V was pared by 0 bases and J by 8 bases, with 18 bases of the junction left unmatched. In germline, CDR1 is LGHDT, CDR2 YNNKEL (reference sequence). This CDR3 region has 19 residues.

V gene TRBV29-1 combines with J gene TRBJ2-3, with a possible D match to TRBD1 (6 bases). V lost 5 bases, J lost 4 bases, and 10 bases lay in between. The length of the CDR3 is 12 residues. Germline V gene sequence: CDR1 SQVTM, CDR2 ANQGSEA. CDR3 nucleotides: TGCAGCGTTTTCAGGGGAGCAGATACGCAGTATTTT. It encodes CSVFRGADTQYF.

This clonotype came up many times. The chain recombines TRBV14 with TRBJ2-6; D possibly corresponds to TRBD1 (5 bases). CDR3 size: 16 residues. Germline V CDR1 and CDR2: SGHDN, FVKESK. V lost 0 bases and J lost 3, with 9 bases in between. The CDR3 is CASSQEMGLGANVLTF. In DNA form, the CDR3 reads TGTGCCAGCAGCCAAGAGATGGGGCTTGGGGCCAACGTCCTGACTTTC.

The CDR3: CASSEWGQGKETQYF. CDR3 DNA: TGTGCCAGCAGTGAATGGGGACAGGGGAAAGAGACCCAGTACTTC. The chain carries TRBV6-2 or TRBV6-3 and TRBJ2-5, with TRBD1 matching over 10 bases. The CDR3 runs to 15 residues. Germline lookup yields CDR1 MNHEY and CDR2 SVGEGT. The V and J ends lost 5 bases and 3 bases, in that order; junction bases with no gene match: 6.

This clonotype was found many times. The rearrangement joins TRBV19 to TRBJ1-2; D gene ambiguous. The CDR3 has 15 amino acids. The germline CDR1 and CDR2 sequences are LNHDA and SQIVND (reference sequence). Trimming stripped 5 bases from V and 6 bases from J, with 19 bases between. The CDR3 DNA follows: TGTGCCAGTAGTGTCCGACTGATAGTCGAGGATGGCTACACCTTC. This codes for CASSVRLIVEDGYTF.